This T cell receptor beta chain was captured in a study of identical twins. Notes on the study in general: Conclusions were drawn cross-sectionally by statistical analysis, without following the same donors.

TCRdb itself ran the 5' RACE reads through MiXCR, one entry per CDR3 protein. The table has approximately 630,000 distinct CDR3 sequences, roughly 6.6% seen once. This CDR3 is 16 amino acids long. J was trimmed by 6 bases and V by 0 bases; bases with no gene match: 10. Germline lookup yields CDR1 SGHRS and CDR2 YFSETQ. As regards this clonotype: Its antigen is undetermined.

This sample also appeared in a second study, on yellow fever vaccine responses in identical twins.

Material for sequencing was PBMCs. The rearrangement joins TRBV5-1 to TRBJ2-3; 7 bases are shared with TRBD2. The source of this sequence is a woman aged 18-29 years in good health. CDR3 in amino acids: CASSLEEGGRRDTQYF. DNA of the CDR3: TGCGCCAGCAGCTTGGAAGAAGGCGGGAGACGGGATACGCAGTATTTT.